This TCR beta chain came from a study of blood T cell repertoires in COVID-19. For the study at large: The origin of the acute and convalescent COVID-19 samples was the United States, Italy and Spain. Sources were T cells, B-cell-depleted T cells, or PBMCs; the material itself was cDNA or gDNA.

Method: immunoSEQ multiplex PCR; TCRdb's copy keeps in-frame clones and lacks some. The table shows fewer than 140,000 clones, with 70% to 80% occurring only once. Trimming took off 8 bases at V and 5 bases at J, with 21 bases between the two ends. The CDR3 consists of 15 residues. CDR1 and CDR2 (germline): SNHLY, FYNNEI. Seattle-derived patients entered the study during active infection and were followed longitudinally. The sample comprised peripheral blood. This chain connects TRBV2 to TRBJ2-5; perhaps TRBD1 as D (6 bases). The receptor comes from a man older than 75 with COVID-19, enrolled during active disease. CDR3 bases: TGTGCCAGCTGTCTACGGACAGACAGACAGGAGACCCAGTACTTC. This codes for CASCLRTDRQETQYF.